The 21 T cell receptor beta chains given below trace back to one sample, sequenced in a study of OX40 agonist ivuxolimab in advanced cancers. Profiling relied on immunoSEQ multiplex PCR, and the TCRdb table lists in-frame clones only, not all of them. This table holds under 200,000 clones, 85% to 95% found once. Source: CD4+ or CD8+ T cells sorted from blood, taken in a trial of the OX40 agonist ivuxolimab. The receptors were sampled from an adult with an advanced solid tumor such as melanoma, head and neck, liver or kidney cancer.

The rearrangement uses TRBV28 and TRBJ1-2, with D tentatively TRBD1 (5 bases). The CDR3 is made up of 14 amino acids. The germline V and J ends were trimmed by 5 bases and 3 bases, with 13 bases remaining between them. Germline values: CDR1 MDHEN, CDR2 SYDVKM. In DNA form, the CDR3 reads TGTGCCAGCAGTCATATGGGAGGGGACTATGGCTACACCTTC. It encodes CASSHMGGDYGYTF.

This clone came up once. The V and J genes are TRBV5-6 and TRBJ2-2; D could derive from TRBD1 or TRBD2 (5 bases each). This CDR3 contains 17 residues. V lost 0 bases to trimming and J lost 4 bases, with 16 bases between them. The germline V gene has CDR1 SGHDT and CDR2 YYEEEE. CDR3 sequence reads: CASSLGWGSGPTGELFF. CDR3 DNA sequence: TGTGCCAGCAGCTTGGGGTGGGGGTCAGGACCCACCGGGGAGCTGTTTTTT.

The CDR3 here is CASRGTSTDTQYF. The CDR3 nucleotides read TGTGCCAGCAGGGGGACTAGCACAGATACGCAGTATTTT. This sequence joins TRBV6-5 and TRBJ2-3, with D maybe TRBD2 (6 bases). The CDR3 runs to 13 residues. V lost 6 bases and J 0 bases, leaving 7 bases between the germline ends. Germline lookup yields CDR1 MNHEY and CDR2 SVGAGI.

The rearrangement links TRBV9 to TRBJ2-3; no definite D call. The V gene lost 0 bases and the J gene lost 4 bases, with 6 bases spanning the gap. The CDR3 contains 13 residues. Per the germline V gene, CDR1 is SGDLS and CDR2 is YYNGEE. The CDR3 DNA follows: TGTGCCAGCAGCGTAGTGGGATCAGATACGCAGTATTTT. Protein sequence: CASSVVGSDTQYF.

V and J are TRBV6-1 and TRBJ2-1, with D possibly being TRBD2 (6 bases). V lost 1 base and J 7 bases, leaving 11 bases between the germline ends. CDR3 size: 14 residues. CDR1 and CDR2 (germline): MNHNS, SASEGT. CDR3: CASSEGGAPNEQFF. Written as DNA, the CDR3 is TGTGCCAGCAGTGAAGGCGGGGCCCCGAATGAGCAGTTCTTC.

V and J are TRBV10-3 and TRBJ2-3; maybe TRBD1 (6 bases). V was shortened by 5 bases and J by 2 bases, with 17 bases between the two germline ends. CDR3 length: 16 amino acids. Germline-derived CDR1 and CDR2 are ENHRY and SYGVKD. DNA for the CDR3: TGTGCCATCAGTACCCTTACAGGGTCGGTCACAGATACGCAGTATTTT. Translated: CAISTLTGSVTDTQYF.

This chain connects TRBV2 to TRBJ1-5, with 7 bases matching TRBD1. The CDR3 totals 14 residues. V lost 8 bases, J lost 0 bases, and 4 bases stayed unmatched. Germline CDR1 and CDR2: SNHLY and FYNNEI. The CDR3 region is CASGDRYSNQPQHF. The CDR3 region has the DNA TGTGCCAGCGGGGACAGATATAGCAATCAGCCCCAGCATTTT.

The V gene is TRBV7-9, the J gene TRBJ1-2; D possibly corresponds to TRBD1 (5 bases). CDR1 and CDR2 from the germline V gene are SEHNR and FQNEAQ (reference sequence). Between the trimmed V and J ends, which lost 1 base and 7 bases, there was a span of 16 bases. The CDR3 extends over 15 amino acids. CDR3 bases: TGTGCCAGCAGCTTAGTCGGTCTGGCGGGGGTTGGCTACACCTTC. Its translation is CASSLVGLAGVGYTF.

This chain joins TRBV6-5 and TRBJ2-7; TRBD1 or TRBD2 may be the D gene (5 bases each). Trimming shortened V by 8 bases and J by 0 bases, and 11 bases separated the two germline ends. The germline V gene has CDR1 MNHEY and CDR2 SVGAGI. The CDR3 spans 13 residues. The CDR3 is CASGRESSYEQYF. For the CDR3, the DNA is TGTGCCAGCGGCAGGGAGAGCTCCTACGAGCAGTACTTC.

The chain recombines TRBV9 with TRBJ1-2; a possible D gene is TRBD1 (5 bases). This CDR3 is 16 amino acids long. Germline lookup yields CDR1 SGDLS and CDR2 YYNGEE. V was clipped by 6 bases and J by 4 bases, with 22 bases between them. Here the CDR3 reads CASTADPAGVAYGYTF. CDR3 sequence (DNA): TGTGCCAGCACCGCGGACCCCGCGGGGGTGGCCTATGGCTACACCTTC.

The J gene is TRBJ1-1, the V gene TRBV9, with D possibly TRBD1 on 5 matching bases. This CDR3 spans 14 amino acids. Germline CDR1 reads SGDLS; CDR2 reads YYNGEE. Trimming pared 4 bases from V and 3 bases from J, leaving 13 bases between. CDR3 sequence reads: CASSPRQPDTEAFF. The CDR3 DNA reads as TGTGCCAGCAGCCCTCGACAGCCCGACACTGAAGCTTTCTTT.

CDR3 region: CASSDPRGGLAYGYTF. The CDR3 coding sequence is TGTGCCAGCAGTGACCCTAGGGGGGGGCTGGCCTATGGCTACACCTTC. This sequence joins TRBV25-1 and TRBJ1-2; D possibly corresponds to TRBD1 (6 bases). Trimming cost V 3 bases and J 4 bases, with 18 bases left between them. There are 16 residues in the CDR3. The V gene's germline CDR1 is MGHDK and CDR2 SYGVNS.

The chain employs TRBV11-2 and TRBJ1-1, with D unresolved. Trimming took 1 base from V and 9 from J, leaving 9 bases between them. The CDR3 sequence is 12 residues long. Germline loops: CDR1 SGHAT, CDR2 FQNNGV. The CDR3 is CASSLGLPQAFF. In DNA form, the CDR3 reads TGTGCCAGCAGCTTAGGGCTCCCTCAAGCTTTCTTT.

This clone was counted once. The genes are TRBV5-1 and TRBJ2-7; weak D call: TRBD1 (5 bases). Germline CDR1 and CDR2: SGHRS and YFSETQ. The length of the CDR3 is 15 residues. V was pared by 0 bases and J by 2 bases, with 12 bases between. CDR3 protein: CASSLAQGSTYEQYF. As DNA, the CDR3 is TGCGCCAGCAGCTTGGCCCAGGGATCGACCTACGAGCAGTACTTC.

This rearrangement joins TRBV5-1 to TRBJ1-2; D uncertain. The length of the CDR3 is 14 residues. V was pared by 0 bases and J by 0 bases, with 6 bases between. CDR1 is SGHRS, CDR2 YFSETQ, per germline. As DNA, the CDR3 is TGCGCCAGCAGCTTGGTTAGTTCTAACTATGGCTACACCTTC. This gives the protein CASSLVSSNYGYTF.

The chain recombines TRBV5-5 with TRBJ2-6; either TRBD1 or TRBD2 may supply D (6 bases each). Trimming took 3 bases from V and 1 from J, leaving 14 bases between them. This CDR3 spans 17 amino acids. Germline-derived CDR1 and CDR2 are SGHKS and YYEKEE (reference sequence). DNA for the CDR3: TGTGCCAGCAGCTCCCCAAGGGGGACTTCTGGGGCCAACGTCCTGACTTTC. Translation gives CASSSPRGTSGANVLTF.

The chain has TRBV10-3 and TRBJ2-5, with D possibly matching TRBD2 (7 bases). The end of the DNA aligns better with TRBJ2-7, so the J call may be wrong. From germline, CDR1 is ENHRY and CDR2 SYGVKD. This CDR3 is built from 15 residues. The CDR3 loop reads CAISEMGGLIYEQYF. CDR3 sequence (DNA): TGTGCCATCAGTGAGATGGGGGGGCTGATCTACGAGCAGTACTTC.

As regards this clone: Other DNA sequences in this sample translate to the same CDR3. V usage is TRBV10-1 and J usage is TRBJ1-4; D is unclear. With 6 bases removed from V and 0 bases from J, the gap between germline ends came to 8 bases. CDR1 and CDR2 (germline): WNHNN, SYGVQD (reference sequence). This CDR3 has 14 amino acids. For the CDR3, the DNA is TGCGCCAGCAGCGACGGGTCAACTAATGAAAAACTGTTTTTT. Encoded protein: CASSDGSTNEKLFF.

The J gene is TRBJ2-2, the V gene TRBV19, with 9 bases aligning to TRBD1. The ends lost 6 bases at V and 5 bases at J; junction bases unmatched: 10. This CDR3 region has 16 residues. Germline-derived CDR1 and CDR2 are LNHDA and SQIVND (reference sequence). The CDR3 DNA reads TGTGCCAGTAGGACATTAAGGACAGGGGTGACCGGGGAGCTGTTTTTT. This encodes CASRTLRTGVTGELFF.

The chain recombines TRBV28 with TRBJ1-2; the D gene is possibly TRBD1 (6 bases). V gave up 6 bases and J gave up 4 bases, with 12 bases separating them. CDR3 length: 13 residues. Germline V gene data show CDR1 as MDHEN and CDR2 as SYDVKM. CDR3 DNA: TGTGCCAGCAGGACGGGACACTTCTATGGCTACACCTTC. Residues: CASRTGHFYGYTF.

This chain uses TRBV7-2 with TRBJ1-1, with D hard to call. The CDR3 is 14 residues long. V lost 0 bases to trimming and J lost 3 bases, with 8 bases between them. Per germline, CDR1 SGHTA and CDR2 FQGNSA. Here the CDR3 reads CASSLAGEDTEAFF. The CDR3 DNA is TGTGCCAGCAGCTTAGCTGGGGAGGACACTGAAGCTTTCTTT.